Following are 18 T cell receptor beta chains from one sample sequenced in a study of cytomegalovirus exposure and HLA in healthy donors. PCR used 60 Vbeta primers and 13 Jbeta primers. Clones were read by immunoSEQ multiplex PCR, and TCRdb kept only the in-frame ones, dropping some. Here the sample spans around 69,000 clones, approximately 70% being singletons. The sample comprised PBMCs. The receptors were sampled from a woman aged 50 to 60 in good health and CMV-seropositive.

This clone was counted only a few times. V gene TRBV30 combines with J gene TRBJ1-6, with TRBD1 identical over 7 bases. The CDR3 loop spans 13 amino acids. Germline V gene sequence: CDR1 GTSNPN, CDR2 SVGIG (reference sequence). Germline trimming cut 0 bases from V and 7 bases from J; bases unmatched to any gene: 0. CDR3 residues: CAWSVQGNSPLHF. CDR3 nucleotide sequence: TGTGCCTGGAGTGTACAGGGGAATTCACCCCTCCACTTT.

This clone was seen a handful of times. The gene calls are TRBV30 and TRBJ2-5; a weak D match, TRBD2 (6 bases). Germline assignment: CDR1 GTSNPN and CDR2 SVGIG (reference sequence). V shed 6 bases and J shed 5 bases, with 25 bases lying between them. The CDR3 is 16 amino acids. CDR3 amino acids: CACTFGAGMLGETQYF. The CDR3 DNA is TGTGCCTGTACCTTTGGGGCGGGGATGCTGGGGGAGACCCAGTACTTC. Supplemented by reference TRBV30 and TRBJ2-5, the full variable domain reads SQTIHQWPATLVQPVGSPLSLECTVEGTSNPNLYWYRQAAGRGLQLLFYSVGIGQISSEVPQNLSASRPQDRQFILSSKKLLLSDSGFYLCACTFGAGMLGETQYFGPGTRLLVL.

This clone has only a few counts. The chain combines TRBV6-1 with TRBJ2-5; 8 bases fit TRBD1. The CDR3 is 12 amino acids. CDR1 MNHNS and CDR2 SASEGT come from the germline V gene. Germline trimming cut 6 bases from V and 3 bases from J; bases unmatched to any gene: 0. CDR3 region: CASRDREETQYF. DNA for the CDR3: TGTGCCAGCAGGGACAGGGAAGAGACCCAGTACTTC.

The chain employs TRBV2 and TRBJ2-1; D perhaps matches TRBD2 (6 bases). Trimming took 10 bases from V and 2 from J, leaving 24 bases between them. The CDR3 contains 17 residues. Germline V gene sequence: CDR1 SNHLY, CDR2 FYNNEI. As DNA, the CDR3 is TGTGCCAACCCTCGGGGAGAGGGCGGGGACGCCTACAATGAGCAGTTCTTC. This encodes CANPRGEGGDAYNEQFF.

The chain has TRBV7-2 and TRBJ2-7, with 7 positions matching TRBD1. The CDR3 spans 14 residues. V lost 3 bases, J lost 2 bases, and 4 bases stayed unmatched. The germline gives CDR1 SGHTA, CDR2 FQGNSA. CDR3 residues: CASSLPGGTYEQYF. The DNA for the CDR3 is TGTGCCAGCAGCTTGCCAGGGGGAACCTACGAGCAGTACTTC.

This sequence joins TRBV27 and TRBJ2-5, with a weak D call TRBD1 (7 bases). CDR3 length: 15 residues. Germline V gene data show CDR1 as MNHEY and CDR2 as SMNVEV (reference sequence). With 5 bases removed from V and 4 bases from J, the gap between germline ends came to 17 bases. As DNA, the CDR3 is TGTGCCAGCAGTGGCTACAGGGGAGGAAGAGAGACCCAGTACTTC. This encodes CASSGYRGGRETQYF.

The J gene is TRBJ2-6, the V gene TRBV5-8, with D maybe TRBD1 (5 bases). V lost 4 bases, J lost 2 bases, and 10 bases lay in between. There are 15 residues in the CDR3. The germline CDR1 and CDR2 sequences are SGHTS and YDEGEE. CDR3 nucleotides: TGTGCCAGCAGCGTTCAGGGAACTGGGGCCAACGTCCTGACTTTC. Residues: CASSVQGTGANVLTF.

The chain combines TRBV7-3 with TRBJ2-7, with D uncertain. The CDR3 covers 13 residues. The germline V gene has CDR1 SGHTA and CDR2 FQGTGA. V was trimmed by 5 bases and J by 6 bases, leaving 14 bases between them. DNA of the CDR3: TGTGCCAGCAGCCAACGGGTCGATGGCGAGCAGTACTTC. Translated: CASSQRVDGEQYF.

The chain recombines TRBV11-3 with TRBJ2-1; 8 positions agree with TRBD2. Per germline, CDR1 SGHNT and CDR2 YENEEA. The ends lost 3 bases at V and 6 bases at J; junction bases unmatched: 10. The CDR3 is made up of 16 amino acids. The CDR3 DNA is TGTGCCAGCAGCTTGGAAAGCGGGAGTAACGTCAATGAGCAGTTCTTC. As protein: CASSLESGSNVNEQFF.

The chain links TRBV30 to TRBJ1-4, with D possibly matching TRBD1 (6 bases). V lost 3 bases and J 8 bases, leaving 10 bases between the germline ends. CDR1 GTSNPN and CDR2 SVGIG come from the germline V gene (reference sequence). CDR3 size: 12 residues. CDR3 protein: CAWSRGREKLFF. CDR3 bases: TGTGCCTGGAGCAGGGGACGCGAAAAACTGTTTTTT.

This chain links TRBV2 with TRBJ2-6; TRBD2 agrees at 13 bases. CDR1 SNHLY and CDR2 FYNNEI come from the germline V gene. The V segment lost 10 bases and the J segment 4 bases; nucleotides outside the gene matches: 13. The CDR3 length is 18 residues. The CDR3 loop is CAIPRGGTSGTGANVLTF. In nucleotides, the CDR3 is TGTGCCATACCGAGGGGTGGGACTAGCGGGACCGGGGCCAACGTCCTGACTTTC. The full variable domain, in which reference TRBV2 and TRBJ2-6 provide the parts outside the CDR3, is EPEVTQTPSHQVTQMGQEVILRCVPISNHLYFYWYRQILGQKVEFLVSFYNNEISEKSEIFDDQFSVERPDGSNFTLKIRSTKLEDSAMYFCAIPRGGTSGTGANVLTFGAGSRLTVL.

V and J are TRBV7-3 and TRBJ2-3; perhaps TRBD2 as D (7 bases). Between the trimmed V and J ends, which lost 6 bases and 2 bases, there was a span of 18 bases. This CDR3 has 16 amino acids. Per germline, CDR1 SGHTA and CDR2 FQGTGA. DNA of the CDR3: TGTGCCAGCAGTAAACAGGGAGGGGTTCACACAGATACGCAGTATTTT. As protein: CASSKQGGVHTDTQYF.

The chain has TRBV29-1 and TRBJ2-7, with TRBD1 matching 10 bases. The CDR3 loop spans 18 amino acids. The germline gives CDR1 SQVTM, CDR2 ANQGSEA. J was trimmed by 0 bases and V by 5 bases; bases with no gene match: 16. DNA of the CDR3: TGCAGCGTTAAAACGGGACAGGGGACGGGGGGTAGCTCCTACGAGCAGTACTTC. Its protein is CSVKTGQGTGGSSYEQYF.

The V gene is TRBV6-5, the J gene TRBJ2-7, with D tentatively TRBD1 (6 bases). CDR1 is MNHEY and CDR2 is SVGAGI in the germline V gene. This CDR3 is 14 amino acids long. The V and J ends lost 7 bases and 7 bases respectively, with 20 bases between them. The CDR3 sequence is CASIISAGVGEQYF. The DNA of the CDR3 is TGTGCCAGCATTATAAGTGCAGGGGTAGGGGAGCAGTACTTC.

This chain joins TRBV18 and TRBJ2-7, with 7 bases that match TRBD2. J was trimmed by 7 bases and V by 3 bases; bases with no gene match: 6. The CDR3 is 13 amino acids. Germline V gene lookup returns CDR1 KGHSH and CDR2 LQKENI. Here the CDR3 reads CASSPQPGGEQYF. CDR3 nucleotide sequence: TGTGCCAGCTCACCGCAGCCGGGGGGAGAGCAGTACTTC.

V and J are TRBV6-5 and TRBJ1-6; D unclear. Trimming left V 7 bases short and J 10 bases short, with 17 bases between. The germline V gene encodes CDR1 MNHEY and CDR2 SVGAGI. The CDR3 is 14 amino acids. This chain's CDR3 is CASTPSGGKSPLHF. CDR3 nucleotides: TGTGCCAGCACACCGTCGGGAGGGAAGTCACCCCTCCACTTT.

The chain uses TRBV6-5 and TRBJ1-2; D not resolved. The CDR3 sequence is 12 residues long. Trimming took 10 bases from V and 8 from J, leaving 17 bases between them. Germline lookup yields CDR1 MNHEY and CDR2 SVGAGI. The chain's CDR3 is CATRPPPGGYTF. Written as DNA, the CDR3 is TGTGCCACCAGACCTCCCCCGGGAGGCTACACCTTC.

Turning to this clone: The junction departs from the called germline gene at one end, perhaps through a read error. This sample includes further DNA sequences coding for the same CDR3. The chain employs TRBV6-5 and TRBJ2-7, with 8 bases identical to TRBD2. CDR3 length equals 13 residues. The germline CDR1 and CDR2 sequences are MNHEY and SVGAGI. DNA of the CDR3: TGTGCCAGCAGTTACGGACTAGCAGGCGAGCAATACTTC. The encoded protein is CASSYGLAGEQYF.